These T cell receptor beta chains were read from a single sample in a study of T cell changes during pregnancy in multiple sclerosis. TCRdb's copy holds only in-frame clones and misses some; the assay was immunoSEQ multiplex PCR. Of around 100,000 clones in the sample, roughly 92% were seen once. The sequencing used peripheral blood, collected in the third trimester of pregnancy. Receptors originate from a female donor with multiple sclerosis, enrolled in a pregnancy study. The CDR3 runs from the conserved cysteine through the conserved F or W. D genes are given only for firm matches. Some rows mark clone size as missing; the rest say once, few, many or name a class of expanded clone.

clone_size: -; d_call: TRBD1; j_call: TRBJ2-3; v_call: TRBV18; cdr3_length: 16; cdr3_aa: CASSPKAGGSTDTQYF; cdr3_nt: TGTGCCAGCTCACCTAAGGCAGGGGGTAGCACAGATACGCAGTATTTT
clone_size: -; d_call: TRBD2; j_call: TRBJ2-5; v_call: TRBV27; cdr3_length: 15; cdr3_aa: CASKWAGGLQETQYF; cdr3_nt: TGTGCCAGCAAATGGGCGGGGGGCCTCCAAGAGACCCAGTACTTC
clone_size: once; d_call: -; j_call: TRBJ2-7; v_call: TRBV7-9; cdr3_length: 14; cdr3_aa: CASSPQGGSYEQYF; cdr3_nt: TGTGCCAGCAGCCCACAGGGGGGGTCCTACGAGCAGTACTTC
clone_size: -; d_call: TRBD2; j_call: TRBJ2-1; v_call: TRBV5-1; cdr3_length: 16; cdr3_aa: CASSPSSGGAHNEQFF; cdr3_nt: TGCGCCAGCAGCCCTTCTAGCGGGGGGGCCCACAATGAGCAGTTCTTC
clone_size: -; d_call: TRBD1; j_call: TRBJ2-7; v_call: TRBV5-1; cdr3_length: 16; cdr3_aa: CASSPFGQGGTYEQYF; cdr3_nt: TGCGCCAGCAGCCCCTTTGGACAGGGAGGAACCTACGAGCAGTACTTC
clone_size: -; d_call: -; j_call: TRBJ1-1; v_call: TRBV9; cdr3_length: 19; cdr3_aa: CASSASHRAGGGVGTEAFF; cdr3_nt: TGTGCCAGCAGCGCCTCACACAGGGCCGGCGGAGGAGTGGGGACTGAAGCTTTCTTT
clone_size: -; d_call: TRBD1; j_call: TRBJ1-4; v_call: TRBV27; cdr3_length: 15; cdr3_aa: CASTYRQGGNEKLFF; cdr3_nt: TGTGCCAGCACCTACAGACAGGGGGGTAATGAAAAACTGTTTTTT
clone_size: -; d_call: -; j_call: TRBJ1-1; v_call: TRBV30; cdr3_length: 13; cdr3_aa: CAWARGENTEAFF; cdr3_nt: TGTGCCTGGGCCCGGGGAGAGAACACTGAAGCTTTCTTT
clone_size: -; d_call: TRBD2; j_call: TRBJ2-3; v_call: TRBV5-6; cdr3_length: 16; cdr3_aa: CASRPVGGGQTDTQYF; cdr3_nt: TGTGCCAGCAGGCCCGTCGGGGGGGGCCAAACAGATACGCAGTATTTT
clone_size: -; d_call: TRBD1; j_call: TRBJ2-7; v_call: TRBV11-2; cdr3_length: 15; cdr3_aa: CASSWTRGPVGEQYF; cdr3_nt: TGTGCCAGCAGCTGGACCAGGGGGCCGGTGGGGGAGCAGTACTTC
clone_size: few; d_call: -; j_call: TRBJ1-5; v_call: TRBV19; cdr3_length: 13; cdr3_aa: CASSHRDGQPQHF; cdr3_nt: TGTGCCAGTAGTCACAGGGATGGTCAGCCCCAGCATTTT
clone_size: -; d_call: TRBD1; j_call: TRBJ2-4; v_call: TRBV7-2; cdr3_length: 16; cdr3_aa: CASSGRTGRGKNIQYF; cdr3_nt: TGTGCCAGCAGCGGGCGGACAGGCCGAGGCAAAAACATTCAGTACTTC
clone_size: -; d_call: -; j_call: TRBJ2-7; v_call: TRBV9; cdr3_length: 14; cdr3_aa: CASSAGSQFHEQYF; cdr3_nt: TGTGCCAGCAGCGCCGGGAGTCAATTTCACGAGCAGTACTTC